Listed here are 22 T cell receptor beta chains from one sample, sequenced in a study of T cell changes during pregnancy in multiple sclerosis. Profiled with immunoSEQ multiplex PCR; TCRdb holds only in-frame clones, not every one. The data show about 130,000 clones, roughly 96% seen once. The source material was peripheral blood, sampled after pregnancy. Every receptor here comes from a female donor with multiple sclerosis, enrolled in a pregnancy study.

The chain has TRBV15 and TRBJ2-2, with D possibly being TRBD2 (6 bases). The CDR3 is 17 residues long. V was shortened by 4 bases and J by 0 bases, with 15 bases between the two germline ends. Germline lookup yields CDR1 LNHNV and CDR2 YYDKDF (reference sequence). CDR3 in DNA: TGTGCCACCAGCACGGGACTTTTTCTCGCGAACACCGGGGAGCTGTTTTTT. This codes for CATSTGLFLANTGELFF.

The chain recombines TRBV4-1 with TRBJ1-1; the match to TRBD1 covers 9 bases. This CDR3 comprises 15 residues. The ends lost 2 bases at V and 1 base at J; junction bases unmatched: 2. Germline CDR1 reads MGHRA; CDR2 reads YSYEKL. The CDR3 sequence is CASSQRDRENTEAFF. The CDR3 DNA reads as TGCGCCAGCAGCCAAAGGGACAGGGAGAACACTGAAGCTTTCTTT.

The chain uses TRBV5-4 and TRBJ2-3; 7 bases line up with TRBD2. V dropped 3 bases and J dropped 0; count of bases not matched to a gene: 7. This CDR3 spans 16 amino acids. The germline V gene encodes CDR1 SGHNT and CDR2 YYREEE (reference sequence). CDR3 amino acids: CASSWGGLPSTDTQYF. DNA of the CDR3: TGTGCCAGCAGCTGGGGGGGATTACCTAGCACAGATACGCAGTATTTT.

The chain recombines TRBV6-5 with TRBJ2-3, with D possibly matching TRBD2 (5 bases). CDR3 size: 13 residues. Trimming pared 8 bases from V and 4 bases from J, leaving 13 bases between. Germline-derived CDR1 and CDR2 are MNHEY and SVGAGI. In nucleotides, the CDR3 is TGTGCCAGCTGGCTAGCTAATGCAGATACGCAGTATTTT. It is translated as CASWLANADTQYF.

This chain uses TRBV6-5 with TRBJ2-3, with 9 bases identical to TRBD2. This CDR3 has 14 amino acids. Trimming at V came to 6 bases and at J to 3 bases, leaving 4 bases not matched to a gene. Germline CDR1 is MNHEY and CDR2 is SVGAGI. CDR3 in amino acids: CASRESGRTDTQYF. CDR3 in DNA: TGTGCCAGCAGGGAAAGCGGGAGGACAGATACGCAGTATTTT.

CDR3 protein: CASSSEGAQQYEQYF. DNA of the CDR3: TGTGCCAGCAGCTCCGAGGGGGCCCAGCAGTACGAGCAGTACTTC. The chain combines TRBV11-2 with TRBJ2-7; 7 bases are a match to TRBD1. Germline loops: CDR1 SGHAT, CDR2 FQNNGV. The CDR3 is made up of 15 amino acids. V shed 4 bases and J 4 bases; nucleotides not matched to a gene: 10.

The V gene is TRBV28, the J gene TRBJ1-5; 8 bases are shared with TRBD1. CDR1 and CDR2 (germline): MDHEN, SYDVKM. This CDR3 is built from 15 residues. V gave up 7 bases and J gave up 9 bases; unmatched junction bases: 14. The CDR3 is CASTLLGGTGRPQHF. CDR3 DNA sequence: TGTGCCAGCACCCTACTGGGTGGGACAGGCCGGCCCCAGCATTTT.

The genes are TRBV10-3 and TRBJ2-7; the D gene is possibly TRBD1 (5 bases). This CDR3 region has 14 residues. The V gene lost 6 bases and the J gene lost 2 bases, with 14 bases spanning the gap. Germline loops: CDR1 ENHRY, CDR2 SYGVKD. CDR3 in DNA: TGTGCCATCAGCCTGGGAACAGGAGCCTACGAGCAGTACTTC. It translates to CAISLGTGAYEQYF.

In this sample, this clone turned up once. The rearrangement links TRBV6-6 to TRBJ2-1; D possibly corresponds to TRBD1 (5 bases). The CDR3 sequence is 15 residues long. Deletions cut 6 bases from V and 3 bases from J, with 15 bases between. The germline gives CDR1 MNHNY, CDR2 SVGAGI (reference sequence). CDR3 DNA sequence: TGTGCCAGCAGCCTGCAGGGTACCAGCTACAATGAGCAGTTCTTC. Translation gives CASSLQGTSYNEQFF.

The genes are TRBV6-6 and TRBJ1-1, with D perhaps TRBD1 (5 bases). Germline values: CDR1 MNHNY, CDR2 SVGAGI (reference sequence). This CDR3 has 10 residues. The V end was cut by 5 bases, the J end by 11 bases, with 9 bases between. The CDR3 region has the DNA TGTGCCAGCAGTACCAGACAGGCTTTCTTT. Its protein is CASSTRQAFF.

The chain employs TRBV9 and TRBJ2-7; D unresolved. V lost 1 base and J lost 7, with 15 bases in between. The germline gives CDR1 SGDLS, CDR2 YYNGEE. The CDR3 is 14 amino acids. The CDR3 DNA follows: TGTGCCAGCAGCGTAAGTTCAAGTGGCGGAGAGCAGTACTTC. Its protein is CASSVSSSGGEQYF.

V and J are TRBV19 and TRBJ2-5; TRBD1 matches at 8 bases. The CDR3 is made up of 15 amino acids. The germline gives CDR1 LNHDA, CDR2 SQIVND (reference sequence). After removal of 4 bases from V and 4 bases from J, the junction contained 8 bases not matched to a gene. CDR3 sequence (DNA): TGTGCCAGTAGTAGGACAGGGACGGTGCGAGAGACCCAGTACTTC. Its protein is CASSRTGTVRETQYF.

This clone was detected once. V usage is TRBV9 and J usage is TRBJ1-2; unclear D gene. The CDR3 extends over 17 amino acids. Germline CDR1 is SGDLS and CDR2 is YYNGEE. V was clipped by 5 bases and J by 2 bases, with 22 bases between them. CDR3: CASRSSGLGWGNYGYTF. CDR3 bases: TGTGCCAGCAGATCTTCCGGACTAGGGTGGGGAAACTATGGCTACACCTTC. Together with reference TRBV9 and TRBJ1-2, the CDR3 gives the full variable domain: DSGVTQTPKHLITATGQRVTLRCSPRSGDLSVYWYQQSLDQGLQFLIQYYNGEERAKGNILERFSAQQFPDLHSELNLSSLELGDSALYFCASRSSGLGWGNYGYTFGSGTRLTVV.

This chain connects TRBV27 to TRBJ2-5; 7 nucleotides align to TRBD2. Trimming at V came to 7 bases and at J to 2 bases, leaving 10 bases not matched to a gene. Germline CDR1 is MNHEY and CDR2 is SMNVEV (reference sequence). The CDR3 length is 15 residues. For the CDR3, the DNA is TGTGCCAGCAACTTATCGGGGGGATCACAAGAGACCCAGTACTTC. Its protein is CASNLSGGSQETQYF.

The chain's CDR3 is CASSLSLLDEQYF. DNA for the CDR3: TGTGCCAGCAGCTTATCCCTTCTAGACGAGCAGTACTTC. The chain joins TRBV11-2 to TRBJ2-7; D ambiguous. Per germline, CDR1 SGHAT and CDR2 FQNNGV. This CDR3 comprises 13 residues. Trimming took 2 bases from V and 5 from J, leaving 10 bases between them.

CDR3 loop: CASSLALGGVGETQYF. CDR3 DNA sequence: TGCGCCAGCAGCTTGGCCTTAGGGGGAGTCGGCGAGACCCAGTACTTC. V is TRBV5-1 and J is TRBJ2-5, with a weak D call TRBD1 (6 bases). The CDR3 totals 16 residues. Trimming stripped 0 bases from V and 5 bases from J, with 17 bases between. Germline assignment: CDR1 SGHRS and CDR2 YFSETQ.

The chain employs TRBV4-1 and TRBJ2-3, with 11 bases identical to TRBD2. V lost 1 base to trimming and J lost 5 bases; unmatched junction nucleotides: 8. The CDR3 runs to 17 residues. Germline CDR1 is MGHRA and CDR2 is YSYEKL. This chain's CDR3 is CASSQALAGGPVDTQYF. The CDR3, as DNA: TGCGCCAGCAGCCAAGCTTTAGCGGGAGGGCCTGTAGATACGCAGTATTTT.

This sequence joins TRBV5-1 and TRBJ2-1; weak D call: TRBD2 (5 bases). From germline, CDR1 is SGHRS and CDR2 YFSETQ. V lost 3 bases, J lost 5 bases, and 21 bases lay in between. The CDR3 runs 17 residues. The CDR3 DNA follows: TGCGCCAGCAGCTCTGAAGTGGGAGCCAACGTACACAATGAGCAGTTCTTC. Translated: CASSSEVGANVHNEQFF.

The chain is built from TRBV7-2 and TRBJ2-1, with 7 bases aligning to TRBD2. Germline CDR1 is SGHTA and CDR2 is FQGNSA. V lost 1 base to trimming and J lost 5 bases; unmatched junction nucleotides: 14. The CDR3 totals 18 residues. CDR3 sequence reads: CASSLETVLGGWDNEQFF. The CDR3 DNA is TGTGCCAGCAGCTTAGAGACGGTTCTGGGGGGGTGGGACAATGAGCAGTTCTTC.

The rearrangement joins TRBV7-9 to TRBJ2-7; D is perhaps TRBD1 (5 bases). This CDR3 region has 14 residues. Germline loops: CDR1 SEHNR, CDR2 FQNEAQ (reference sequence). The ends were cut back, 4 bases at V and 3 bases at J, with 13 bases in the middle. This chain's CDR3 is CASSSDITYYEQYF. In nucleotides, the CDR3 is TGTGCCAGCAGCTCGGACATAACTTACTACGAGCAGTACTTC.

The chain is built from TRBV5-1 and TRBJ2-3, with D perhaps TRBD2 (6 bases). Germline V CDR1 and CDR2: SGHRS, YFSETQ. The CDR3 has 14 residues. Trimming shortened V by 3 bases and J by 1 base, and 9 bases separated the two germline ends. CDR3 in amino acids: CASSSPGGTDTQYF. DNA of the CDR3: TGCGCCAGCAGCTCCCCGGGGGGCACAGATACGCAGTATTTT. Supplemented by reference TRBV5-1 and TRBJ2-3, the full variable domain reads KAGVTQTPRYLIKTRGQQVTLSCSPISGHRSVSWYQQTPGQGLQFLFEYFSETQRNKGNFPGRFSGRQFSNSRSEMNVSTLELGDSALYLCASSSPGGTDTQYFGPGTRLTVL.

The V gene is TRBV10-3, the J gene TRBJ2-2; TRBD2 is a possible D gene (5 bases). Trimming left V 9 bases short and J 6 bases short, with 11 bases between. Germline CDR1 reads ENHRY; CDR2 reads SYGVKD. The CDR3 consists of 12 residues. The DNA of the CDR3 is TGTGCCATTGCGAGGGCGGCCGGGGAGCTGTTTTTT. Residues: CAIARAAGELFF.